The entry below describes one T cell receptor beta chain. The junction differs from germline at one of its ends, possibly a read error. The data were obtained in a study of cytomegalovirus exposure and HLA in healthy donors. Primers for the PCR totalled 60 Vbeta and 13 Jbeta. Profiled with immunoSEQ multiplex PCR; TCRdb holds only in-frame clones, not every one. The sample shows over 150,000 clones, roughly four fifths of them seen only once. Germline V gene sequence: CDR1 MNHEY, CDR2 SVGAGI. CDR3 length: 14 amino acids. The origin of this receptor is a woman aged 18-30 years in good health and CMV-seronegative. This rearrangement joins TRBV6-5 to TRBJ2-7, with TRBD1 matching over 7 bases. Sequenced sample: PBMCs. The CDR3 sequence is CAGSAGTVKYEQYF. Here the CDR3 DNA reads TGTGCCGGCAGTGCCGGGACAGTCAAATACGAGCAGTACTTC.